This record concerns one TCR beta chain sequence. Its matching antigen is unknown. Sequence at one end of the junction differs from germline and may be a read error. The source of the sample is a study of T cell repertoires in cytomegalovirus infection. Study details: Public TCR beta signatures were indicative of both CMV infection and a matching HLA type.

Germline V gene data show CDR1 as LNHNV and CDR2 as YYDKDF (reference sequence). This CDR3 contains 17 residues. Study-level points and caveats: HLA-C-restricted CMV-specific TCR beta clonotypes prevailed in the ex vivo response.

TCRdb used MiXCR to reprocess the reads, holding one entry per CDR3 protein. The sample carries roughly 190,000 distinct CDR3 sequences, roughly 9% recorded once. The chain is built from TRBV15 and TRBJ1-4, with D possibly being TRBD1 (6 bases). The sequence was obtained from a human donor in good health (CMV status not recorded). Some clones in this sample may be carry-over from other donors' samples. Sample: PBMCs. The chain's CDR3 is CATSREGRGATNEKLVF. DNA of the CDR3: TGTGCCACCAGCAGAGAAGGCAGGGGTGCAACTAATGAAAAACTGGTTTTT.